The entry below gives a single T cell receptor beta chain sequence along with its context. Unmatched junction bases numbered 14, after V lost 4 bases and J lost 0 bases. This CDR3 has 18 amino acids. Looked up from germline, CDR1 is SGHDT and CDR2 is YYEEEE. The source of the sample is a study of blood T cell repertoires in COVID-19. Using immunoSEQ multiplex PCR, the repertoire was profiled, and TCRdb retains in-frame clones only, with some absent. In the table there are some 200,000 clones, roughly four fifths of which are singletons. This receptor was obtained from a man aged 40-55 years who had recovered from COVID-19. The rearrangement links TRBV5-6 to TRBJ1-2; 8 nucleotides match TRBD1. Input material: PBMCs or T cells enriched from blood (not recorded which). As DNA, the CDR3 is TGTGCCAGCAGCGTAGATGCCAGGGGGCTGGTCGCTAACTATGGCTACACCTTC. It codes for CASSVDARGLVANYGYTF.